These 5 T cell receptor beta chains were sequenced from one sample in a study of T cell repertoires in breast cancer. During the second nested PCR, blocking oligonucleotides suppressed genes that were not paired. MiXCR was run by TCRdb on the emulsion pairing reads, yielding one entry per CDR3 protein. The sample holds 3,500 to 4,500 distinct CDR3 sequences, 35% seen once. An expanded emulsion RT-PCR with primers for all TCR V genes paired CD8+ T cell chains. The source material was CD8+ T cells. The receptors derive from a pool of human donors with breast cancer or a healthy control (not recorded which).

Turning to this clonotype: A junction boundary mismatches the germline segment, possibly from a read error. This chain joins TRBV28 and TRBJ1-5, with TRBD1 identical over 7 bases. The V gene's germline CDR1 is MDHEN and CDR2 SYDVKM. This CDR3 is built from 12 residues. The CDR3, as DNA: TGTGCCAGCAGTCAGGGGGATAACCCCCAGAATTTT. Its protein is CASSQGDNPQNF.

In the case of this clonotype: Just one base apart from a much larger clone, this may be a read error. CDR3 sequence: CASSLGSYGQYF. The CDR3 region has the DNA TGTGCCAGCAGCCTCGGATCCTACGGGCAGTACTTC. The chain carries TRBV7-9 and TRBJ2-7, with D unresolved. The CDR3 is 12 residues long. Germline CDR1 is SEHNR and CDR2 is FQNEAQ (reference sequence).

This clonotype was seen more than once but under ten times. The genes are TRBV4-1 and TRBJ1-4; the D gene is possibly TRBD1 (6 bases). The CDR3 has 14 residues. Trimming removed 4 bases from V and 4 bases from J, with 10 bases in between. CDR1 is MGHRA and CDR2 is YSYEKL in the germline V gene. CDR3 loop: CASSLDSDNEKLFF. The CDR3 DNA reads as TGCGCCAGCAGCCTGGACAGTGATAATGAAAAACTGTTTTTT.

This clonotype has only a few counts. This sequence joins TRBV2 and TRBJ2-2; no definite D call. The CDR3 is 11 residues long. V dropped 5 bases and J dropped 6 bases, with 4 bases sitting between them. From germline, CDR1 is SNHLY and CDR2 FYNNEI. The CDR3: CASSKAGELFF. In DNA, the CDR3 is TGTGCCAGCAGTAAGGCCGGGGAGCTGTTTTTT.

This clonotype was observed at least ten times. The genes are TRBV29-1 and TRBJ2-3; unclear D gene. Germline lookup yields CDR1 SQVTM and CDR2 ANQGSEA. This CDR3 is built from 13 residues. Trimming removed 4 bases at V and 0 bases at J, with 8 bases between. CDR3 coding DNA: TGCAGCGTTGTTCAACAGAGCACAGATACGCAGTATTTT. This sequence encodes CSVVQQSTDTQYF.